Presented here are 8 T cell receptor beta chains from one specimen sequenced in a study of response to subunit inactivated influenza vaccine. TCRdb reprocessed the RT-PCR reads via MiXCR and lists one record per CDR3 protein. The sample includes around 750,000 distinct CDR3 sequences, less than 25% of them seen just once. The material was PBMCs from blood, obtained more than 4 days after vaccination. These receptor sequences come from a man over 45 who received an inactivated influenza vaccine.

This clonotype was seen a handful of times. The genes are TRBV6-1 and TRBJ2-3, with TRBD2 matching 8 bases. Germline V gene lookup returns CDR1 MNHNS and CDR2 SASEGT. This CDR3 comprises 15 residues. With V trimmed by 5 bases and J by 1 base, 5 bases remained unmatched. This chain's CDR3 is CASSPGGARTDTQYF. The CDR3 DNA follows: TGTGCCAGCAGTCCCGGGGGGGCCCGCACAGATACGCAGTATTTT.

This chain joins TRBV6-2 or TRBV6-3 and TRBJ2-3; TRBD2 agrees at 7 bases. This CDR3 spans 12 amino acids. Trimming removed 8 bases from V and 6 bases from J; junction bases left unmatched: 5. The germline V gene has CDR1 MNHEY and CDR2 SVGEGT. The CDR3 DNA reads TGTGCCAGCTCGACTAGCATGGATACGCAGTATTTT. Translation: CASSTSMDTQYF.

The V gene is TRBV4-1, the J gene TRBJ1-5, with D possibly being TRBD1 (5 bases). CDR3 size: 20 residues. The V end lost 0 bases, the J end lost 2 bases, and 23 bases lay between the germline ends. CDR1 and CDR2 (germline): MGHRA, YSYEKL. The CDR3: CASSQDVGGRGPWGNQPQHF. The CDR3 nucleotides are TGCGCCAGCAGCCAAGATGTGGGGGGAAGGGGACCCTGGGGCAATCAGCCCCAGCATTTT.

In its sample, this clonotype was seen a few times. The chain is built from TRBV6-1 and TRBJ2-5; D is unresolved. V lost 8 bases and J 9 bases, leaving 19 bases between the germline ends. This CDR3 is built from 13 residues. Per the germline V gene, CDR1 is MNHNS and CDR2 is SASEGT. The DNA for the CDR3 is TGTGCCAGCCGCCGGGCCTCCCGCTGGGCCCAGTACTTC. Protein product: CASRRASRWAQYF.

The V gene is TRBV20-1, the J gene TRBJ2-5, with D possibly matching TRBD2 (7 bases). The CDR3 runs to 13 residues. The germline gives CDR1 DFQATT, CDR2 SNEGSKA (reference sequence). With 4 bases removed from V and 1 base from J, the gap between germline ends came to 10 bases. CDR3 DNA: TGCAGTGCTACCCGGGGGGCCCAAGAGACCCAGTACTTC. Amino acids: CSATRGAQETQYF.

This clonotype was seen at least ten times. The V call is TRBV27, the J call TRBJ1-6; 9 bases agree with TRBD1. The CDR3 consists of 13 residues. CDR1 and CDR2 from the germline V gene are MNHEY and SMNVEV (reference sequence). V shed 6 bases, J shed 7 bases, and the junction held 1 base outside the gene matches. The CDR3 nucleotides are TGTGCCAGCAGGGGGACAGGGAATTCACCCCTCCACTTT. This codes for CASRGTGNSPLHF.

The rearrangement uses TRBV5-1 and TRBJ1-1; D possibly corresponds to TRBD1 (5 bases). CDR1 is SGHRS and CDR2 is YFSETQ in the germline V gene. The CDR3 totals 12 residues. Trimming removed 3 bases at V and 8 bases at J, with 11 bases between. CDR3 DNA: TGCGCCAGCAGCTCCGACCGACAGGAAGCTTTCTTT. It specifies CASSSDRQEAFF.

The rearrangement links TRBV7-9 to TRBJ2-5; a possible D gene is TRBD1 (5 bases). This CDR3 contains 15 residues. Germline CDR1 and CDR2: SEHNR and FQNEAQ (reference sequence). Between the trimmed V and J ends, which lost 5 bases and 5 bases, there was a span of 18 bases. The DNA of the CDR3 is TGTGCCAGCAGCCCTTTGCTGGGGCAGTCCGAGACCCAGTACTTC. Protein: CASSPLLGQSETQYF. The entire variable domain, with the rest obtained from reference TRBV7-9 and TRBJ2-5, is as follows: DTGVSQNPRHKITKRGQNVTFRCDPISEHNRLYWYRQTLGQGPEFLTYFQNEAQLEKSRLLSDRFSAERPKGSFSTLEIQRTEQGDSAMYLCASSPLLGQSETQYFGPGTRLLVL.